This TCR beta chain comes out of a study of CD8+CD57+ T cells in acquired aplastic anemia. After removal of 0 bases from V and 8 bases from J, the junction contained 4 bases not matched to a gene. CDR1 is SGHRS, CDR2 YFSETQ, per germline. There are 14 residues in the CDR3. Study-wide points: Patients and controls shared 25 to 30 CD8+ CDR3 sequences, which appeared highly expressed in patients and within their immunodominant clones. Between the patient and control groups, CD8+ Simpson's diversity did not differ significantly.

TCR beta VDJ and CDR3 were profiled, and genomic DNA was the template. TCRdb re-called the reads through MiXCR, storing one row per CDR3 protein. The table records around 250,000 distinct CDR3 sequences, around 60% of them present only once. With respect to this clonotype: The antigen is unknown.

The sequenced material came from sorted CD4+, CD8+, or CD8+CD57+ T cells (not recorded which) from PBMCs. The chain uses TRBV5-1 and TRBJ2-1, with 8 bases lining up with TRBD1. This clonotype was obtained from a human donor with severe aplastic anemia or a healthy control (not recorded which). CDR3 in amino acids: CASSLGQGLDEQFF. In DNA form, the CDR3 reads TGCGCCAGCAGCTTGGGACAGGGGCTGGATGAGCAGTTCTTC.